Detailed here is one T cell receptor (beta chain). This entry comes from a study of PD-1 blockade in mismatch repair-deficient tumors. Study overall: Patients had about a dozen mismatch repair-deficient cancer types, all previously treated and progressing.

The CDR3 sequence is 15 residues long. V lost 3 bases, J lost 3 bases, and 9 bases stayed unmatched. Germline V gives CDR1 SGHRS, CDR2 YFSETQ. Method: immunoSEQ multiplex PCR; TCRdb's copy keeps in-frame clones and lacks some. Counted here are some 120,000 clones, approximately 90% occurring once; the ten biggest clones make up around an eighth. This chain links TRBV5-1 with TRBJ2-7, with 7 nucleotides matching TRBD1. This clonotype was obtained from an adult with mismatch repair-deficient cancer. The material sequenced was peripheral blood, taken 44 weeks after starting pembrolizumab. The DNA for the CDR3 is TGCGCCAGCAGCTCAACAGGGGATTCCGTCTACGAGCAGTACTTC. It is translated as CASSSTGDSVYEQYF.